This TCR beta chain originates from a study of blood T cell repertoires in COVID-19. About the study: From the United States, Italy and Spain came samples of acute and convalescent COVID-19. Sources were T cells, B-cell-depleted T cells, or PBMCs; the material itself was cDNA or gDNA.

TCRdb keeps only in-frame clones here, not all; method: immunoSEQ multiplex PCR. The table lists about 150,000 clones, around 82% of them singletons. The CDR3 has 12 amino acids. Per germline, CDR1 MNHEY and CDR2 SVGEGT. Trimming removed 6 bases at V and 9 bases at J, with 14 bases between. What was sequenced was peripheral blood. The TCR sequence derives from a man aged 55 to 69 with acute or convalescent COVID-19. This rearrangement joins TRBV6-2 or TRBV6-3 to TRBJ1-1; D is unclear. CDR3: CASSPGSGKAFF. For the CDR3, the DNA is TGTGCCAGCAGCCCGGGTTCCGGGAAAGCTTTCTTT.